These 2 T cell receptor beta chains came from one sample sequenced in a study of shared clonotypes between healthy human individuals. Sequenced by immunoSEQ multiplex PCR; TCRdb stores in-frame clones only, minus some. This repertoire shows hundreds of thousands of clones, about 96% found once; its top ten account for approximately 0.06%. Material: naive CD4+ T cells sorted from blood. Indicated subset: CD45RA+ positively selected. All receptors derive from a woman in her thirties in good health.

The chain couples TRBV11-2 to TRBJ2-3; a weak D match, TRBD2 (6 bases). Germline V gene sequence: CDR1 SGHAT, CDR2 FQNNGV. This CDR3 has 16 residues. Trimming took off 5 bases at V and 2 bases at J, with 17 bases between the two ends. The CDR3 DNA reads as TGTGCCAGCAGCCCAGGGACTCCGGGGTCCACAGATACGCAGTATTTT. Protein: CASSPGTPGSTDTQYF.

The genes are TRBV4-1 and TRBJ2-2, with 10 bases that match TRBD2. CDR1 MGHRA and CDR2 YSYEKL come from the germline V gene. The CDR3 totals 16 residues. Unmatched junction bases numbered 7, after V lost 4 bases and J lost 5 bases. CDR3: CASSLGSGRATGELFF. CDR3 nucleotide sequence: TGCGCCAGCAGCCTAGGGAGCGGGAGGGCAACCGGGGAGCTGTTTTTT.